Here is one TCR beta chain with its context. Via MiXCR, TCRdb re-called the 5' RACE reads, giving one row per CDR3 protein. This repertoire shows approximately 7,200 distinct CDR3 sequences, approximately 5% found once; its top ten account for 8% to 9.5%. Germline CDR1 MGHRA, CDR2 YSYEKL. V lost 0 bases and J 7 bases, leaving 18 bases between the germline ends. This CDR3 contains 16 residues. These data come from a study of spatial heterogeneity in lung cancer. Time point: sample taken at primary tumor resection. The input material, whole RNA from tumor, nontumor lung or frozen PBMC, was sequenced unsorted.

The sequence was obtained from a female donor with early-stage non-small cell lung cancer. Here the sequenced sample was normal lung tissue next to the tumor, taken at surgery. The chain uses TRBV4-1 and TRBJ2-5, with a possible D match to TRBD2 (5 bases). The CDR3 reads CASSQDDGMALGTQYF. CDR3 in DNA: TGCGCCAGCAGCCAAGATGACGGGATGGCCCTAGGGACCCAGTACTTC.